These T cell receptor beta chains were read from a single sample in a study of T cell repertoires in cytomegalovirus infection. Via MiXCR, TCRdb re-called the reads, giving one row per CDR3 protein. This table has 900,000 to 950,000 distinct CDR3 sequences, roughly 30% appearing once. These receptors' targets are unknown. Sequencing used cultured CD8+ T cells from PBMCs, obtained from culture after CMV antigen stimulation. These receptors were obtained from a human donor in good health (CMV status not recorded). Some clones in this sample may be carry-over from other donors' samples. The CDR3 runs from the conserved cysteine through the conserved F or W. Clone size is given for some rows only: seen once, a few or many times, or a class if the clone is expanded.

15	TRBV29-1	TRBJ2-1	NA	CSVDGTRGSYNEQFF
17	TRBV4-3	TRBJ2-1	few	CASSQALGAGALDEQFF
15	TRBV6-2/TRBV6-3	TRBJ2-1	NA	CASNHDPTHLNEQFF
15	TRBV7-6	TRBJ2-5	NA	CASGSGIHQVGTQYF
16	TRBV12-3/TRBV12-4	TRBJ2-1	few	CASSLWRAGGLNEQFF
16	TRBV24-1	TRBJ2-7	NA	CATSATPTLSSYEQYF
16	TRBV6-5	TRBJ2-2	few	CASSYHGGTNTGELFF
14	TRBV7-6	TRBJ1-2	NA	CANSGQGPEYGYTF
16	TRBV7-8	TRBJ1-1	NA	CASSYSWDREYTEAFF
18	TRBV4-3	TRBJ1-1	NA	CASSLLAGTGGEGIEAFF
11	TRBV20-1	TRBJ1-2	NA	CSARDNYGYTF
16	TRBV9	TRBJ2-3	NA	CASSSGTGGPAGTQYF
14	TRBV11-2	TRBJ1-6	NA	CASSESVGNSPLHF
13	TRBV6-5	TRBJ2-1	NA	CASGYSNTNEQFF
15	TRBV12-3/TRBV12-4	TRBJ2-1	NA	CASSFTGTDHNEQFF
14	TRBV11-2	TRBJ2-1	few	CASSLVMTLNEQFF
17	TRBV6-5	TRBJ2-2	NA	CASSYTSGGYYTGELFF
16	TRBV6-2/TRBV6-3	TRBJ2-1	few	CASSLTGTGGMDEQFF
14	TRBV7-9	TRBJ2-1	NA	CASTPDTPYNEQFF
17	TRBV4-2	TRBJ2-1	NA	CASSQDSGTRGIYEQFF
12	TRBV12-3/TRBV12-4	TRBJ1-1	few	CASTLQGFEAFF
18	TRBV10-2	TRBJ2-2	NA	CASRRLSSGGPNTGELFF
16	TRBV27	TRBJ2-1	NA	CASSYPSGGSYNEQFF
15	TRBV28	TRBJ2-3	few	CASSFEALGTDTQYF
11	TRBV2	TRBJ1-1	once	CASNIRERAFF
15	TRBV6-1	TRBJ2-7	NA	CASRGGDRDFYEQYF
16	TRBV15	TRBJ2-1	many	CATSRDSGGGFDEQFF
14	TRBV7-9	TRBJ2-2	NA	CASSLVDSTGELFF
16	TRBV7-9	TRBJ2-3	many	CASSLPQRGGTDTQYF
13	TRBV27	TRBJ2-1	few	CASSSSGDNEQFF
13	TRBV28	TRBJ1-1	few	CASRPGGNTEAFF
16	TRBV7-9	TRBJ1-2	NA	CASRNSGQRSFFGYTF
13	TRBV12-3/TRBV12-4	TRBJ1-2	few	CAHRAGANYGYTF
14	TRBV19	TRBJ2-1	few	CASSSIRADSEQFF
14	TRBV7-9	TRBJ2-3	NA	CASSLVQGSDTQYF
15	TRBV29-1	TRBJ1-1	NA	CSVESRGRYNTEAFF
14	TRBV6-5	TRBJ2-7	NA	CASSYTGDGYEQYF
17	TRBV19	TRBJ2-5	NA	CASSPWETDLLQETQYF
17	TRBV4-3	TRBJ2-3	NA	CASSQWSSEDNTDTQYF
10	TRBV2	TRBJ2-1	once	CASSVSEQFF
15	TRBV13	TRBJ2-7	NA	CASSYRTGGIYEQYF
14	TRBV19	TRBJ2-2	NA	CASSIDLGAGELFF
16	TRBV6-5	TRBJ2-1	NA	CASRLVPVRTSGEQFF
14	TRBV6-6	TRBJ1-1	few	CASTRTAMNTEAFF
16	TRBV7-6	TRBJ2-1	many	CASSLRGQGAYNEQFF
15	TRBV15	TRBJ2-1	NA	CATSEGRGAYNEQFF
13	TRBV7-6	TRBJ2-7	NA	CASSLLTRTEQYF
15	TRBV6-6	TRBJ1-2	NA	CASSYSIGAAVGYTF
14	TRBV5-4	TRBJ1-6	few	CASSLSGQGSPLHF
16	TRBV13	TRBJ2-3	NA	CASSENGGLSTDTQYF
13	TRBV7-8	TRBJ2-1	many	CASSPPIGNEQFF
14	TRBV5-5	TRBJ1-2	many	CASSWPGDYGGYTF
12	TRBV27	TRBJ1-2	NA	CASSFEGADYTF
18	TRBV7-9	TRBJ1-2	NA	CASSIPIRGESFNYGYTF